The rows below give T cell receptor beta chains drawn from one sample of a study of beta chain features in type 1 diabetes. Repertoires were generated with immunoSEQ multiplex PCR, while TCRdb's copy carries only in-frame clones and drops some. Among 850,000 to 900,000 clones listed, 17% were seen once. The sample was naive CD4+ T cells from blood. The receptors stem from a woman aged 18-29 years in good health. Both conserved end residues are part of each CDR3. The order of the fields is CDR3 length, V gene, J gene, D gene, clone size, CDR3 protein, CDR3 DNA. D genes are given only for firm matches. Only part of the rows carry a size: once, few, many, or a class if the clone is expanded.

>12|TRBV28|TRBJ2-3|-|-
CASRGALDTQYF
TGTGCCAGCAGGGGAGCCTTAGATACGCAGTATTTT
>14|TRBV7-2|TRBJ2-1|-|-
CASSLGQGYNEQFF
TGTGCCAGCAGCTTAGGTCAGGGGTACAATGAGCAGTTCTTC
>13|TRBV14|TRBJ2-3|-|-
CASSLRSTDTQYF
TGTGCCAGCAGCCTTCGTTCAACAGATACGCAGTATTTT
>13|TRBV7-3|TRBJ1-1|TRBD1|few
CASSLNTRQGAFF
TGTGCCAGCAGCTTAAATACGAGACAGGGTGCTTTCTTT
>19|TRBV7-2|TRBJ2-1|TRBD1|-
CASSLRGTGEVAANNEQFF
TGTGCCAGCAGCTTAAGAGGGACAGGGGAAGTAGCGGCCAACAATGAGCAGTTCTTC
>15|TRBV6-5|TRBJ2-7|TRBD1|-
CASIDPGQRLYEQYF
TGTGCCAGCATCGACCCGGGACAGCGTCTTTACGAGCAGTACTTC
>16|TRBV7-2|TRBJ2-5|TRBD2|few
CASSSYAGGLQETQYF
TGTGCCAGCAGCTCCTACGCGGGGGGGCTTCAAGAGACCCAGTACTTC
>16|TRBV18|TRBJ1-3|-|-
CASSSDARSSGNTIYF
TGTGCCAGCTCCTCCGACGCGCGAAGCTCTGGAAACACCATATATTTT
>15|TRBV4-3|TRBJ2-7|-|few
CASSQDYHRDYEQYF
TGCGCCAGCAGCCAAGACTACCACAGAGACTACGAGCAGTACTTC
>14|TRBV9|TRBJ1-1|-|-
CASSVVGGDTEAFF
TGTGCCAGCAGCGTAGTCGGAGGAGACACTGAAGCTTTCTTT
>15|TRBV10-3|TRBJ1-5|TRBD1|-
CAISESPGGYQPQHF
TGTGCCATCAGTGAGTCCCCAGGGGGCTATCAGCCCCAGCATTTT
>12|TRBV28|TRBJ2-2|-|-
CASTENTGELFF
TGTGCCAGCACGGAGAACACCGGGGAGCTGTTTTTT
>12|TRBV7-3|TRBJ2-1|-|-
CASSSQGLEQFF
TGTGCCAGCAGCTCCCAGGGGCTTGAGCAGTTCTTC
>13|TRBV29-1|TRBJ2-3|TRBD1|-
CSVEEPRDSTQYF
TGCAGCGTTGAAGAACCAAGGGACAGCACGCAGTATTTT
>14|TRBV6-5|TRBJ1-4|-|-
CASSYDHANEKLFF
TGTGCCAGCAGTTACGACCACGCTAATGAAAAACTGTTTTTT
>14|TRBV6-5|TRBJ2-3|TRBD2|few
CASTQRERTDTQYF
TGTGCCAGCACCCAGCGGGAAAGAACAGATACGCAGTATTTT
>15|TRBV11-2|TRBJ2-6|-|-
CASSFTGSGANVLTF
TGTGCCAGCAGCTTTACAGGGAGCGGGGCCAACGTCCTGACTTTC
>15|TRBV7-2|TRBJ2-3|TRBD2|few
CASSLQAGSTDTQYF
TGTGCCAGCAGCTTACAAGCGGGGAGTACAGATACGCAGTATTTT
>18|TRBV4-3|TRBJ2-6|TRBD1|few
CASSRQTGVLSGANVLTF
TGCGCCAGCAGCCGGCAGACAGGGGTGCTCTCTGGGGCCAACGTCCTGACTTTC
>13|TRBV29-1|TRBJ1-1|-|-
CSASDRTNTEAFF
TGCAGCGCCTCAGACAGAACGAACACTGAAGCTTTCTTT
>19|TRBV5-6|TRBJ2-5|-|-
CASRSLTLVRDIEKETQYF
TGTGCCAGCAGGTCACTCACTCTAGTTCGGGACATAGAAAAAGAGACCCAGTACTTC
>14|TRBV27|TRBJ2-7|-|few
CASRPPGGGYEQYF
TGTGCCAGCAGGCCTCCAGGAGGAGGGTACGAGCAGTACTTC
>13|TRBV5-1|TRBJ2-7|-|-
CASSFDGRSEQYF
TGCGCCAGCAGCTTCGACGGAAGATCCGAGCAGTACTTC
>13|TRBV6-5|TRBJ2-7|-|-
CASSYERAYEQYF
TGTGCCAGCAGTTACGAACGGGCCTACGAGCAGTACTTC
>15|TRBV7-8|TRBJ1-1|-|few
CASSPRRLGDTEAFF
TGTGCCAGCAGCCCCAGGCGGCTGGGGGACACTGAAGCTTTCTTT
>17|TRBV9|TRBJ2-2|-|few
CASSGITDRRFTGELFF
TGTGCCAGCAGCGGAATCACGGACCGCAGATTCACCGGGGAGCTGTTTTTT
>15|TRBV6-1|TRBJ2-1|TRBD2|-
CASSEGTSGSDEQFF
TGTGCCAGCAGTGAAGGGACTAGCGGGAGTGACGAGCAGTTCTTC
>12|TRBV2|TRBJ2-3|-|few
CASSGPTDTQYF
TGTGCCAGCAGTGGCCCGACAGATACGCAGTATTTT
>12|TRBV4-3|TRBJ2-7|-|-
CASSRGGYEQYF
TGCGCCAGCAGCCGCGGAGGCTACGAGCAGTACTTC
>14|TRBV10-3|TRBJ2-5|-|few
CAIRGGGVQETQYF
TGTGCCATCAGAGGGGGAGGGGTTCAAGAGACCCAGTACTTC
>12|TRBV7-9|TRBJ2-7|-|-
CASSAGQAEQYF
TGTGCCAGCAGCGCCGGACAAGCCGAGCAGTACTTC
>16|TRBV28|TRBJ1-5|-|few
CASTTGHPVDNQPQHF
TGTGCCAGCACCACGGGACACCCGGTTGACAATCAGCCCCAGCATTTT
>12|TRBV11-1|TRBJ2-3|-|few
CASSLVLDTQYF
TGTGCCAGCAGCTTAGTGCTCGATACGCAGTATTTT
>14|TRBV10-3|TRBJ2-3|TRBD1|-
CAISDRGQADTQYF
TGTGCCATCAGTGACAGGGGGCAGGCAGATACGCAGTATTTT
>15|TRBV28|TRBJ2-5|-|few
CASSPLGQFQETQYF
TGTGCCAGCAGTCCCTTAGGACAGTTCCAAGAGACCCAGTACTTC
>13|TRBV9|TRBJ2-1|-|few
CASSARPYGEQFF
TGTGCCAGCAGCGCCCGCCCGTATGGTGAGCAGTTCTTC
>14|TRBV4-3|TRBJ1-5|-|few
CASSQDEGGRPQHF
TGCGCCAGCAGCCAAGACGAGGGAGGGCGGCCCCAGCATTTT
>12|TRBV7-3|TRBJ2-7|-|-
CASSQGGYEQYF
TGTGCCAGCAGCCAAGGAGGCTACGAGCAGTACTTC
>15|TRBV6-5|TRBJ2-7|-|few
CASSYSRWDSYEQYF
TGTGCCAGCAGTTACTCGAGGTGGGACTCCTACGAGCAGTACTTC
>14|TRBV27|TRBJ2-1|-|-
CASSLWTTPHEQFF
TGTGCCAGCAGTTTATGGACGACCCCTCATGAGCAGTTCTTC
>14|TRBV28|TRBJ2-5|TRBD1|few
CASSYADRGETQYF
TGTGCCAGCAGTTACGCGGACAGGGGAGAGACCCAGTACTTC
>16|TRBV4-1|TRBJ2-4|-|-
CASSQLGQVGKNIQYF
TGCGCCAGCAGCCAACTGGGACAAGTGGGCAAAAACATTCAGTACTTC
>17|TRBV29-1|TRBJ2-1|TRBD2|few
CSVFGLAGGLGYNEQFF
TGCAGCGTTTTTGGACTAGCGGGAGGTTTAGGGTACAATGAGCAGTTCTTC
>15|TRBV11-2|TRBJ2-1|TRBD2|-
CASSLSGTSGNEQFF
TGTGCCAGCAGCTTATCGGGAACTAGCGGGAATGAGCAGTTCTTC
>14|TRBV6-5|TRBJ2-7|TRBD1|-
CASSYSTGLYEQYF
TGTGCCAGCAGTTACTCGACAGGGCTCTACGAGCAGTACTTC
>14|TRBV7-2|TRBJ2-5|-|-
CASSPRRGEETQYF
TGTGCCAGCAGTCCGCGGAGGGGTGAGGAGACCCAGTACTTC
>16|TRBV7-2|TRBJ2-5|TRBD2|-
CASSSQDSGGRGTQYF
TGTGCCAGCAGCTCCCAGGATAGCGGGGGACGTGGGACCCAGTACTTC
>17|TRBV9|TRBJ2-3|-|few
CASSVGSSRGITDTQYF
TGTGCCAGCAGCGTAGGGTCATCGCGGGGAATTACAGATACGCAGTATTTT
>16|TRBV9|TRBJ2-1|-|-
CASSVGGGSSYNEQFF
TGTGCCAGCAGCGTAGGAGGCGGAAGCTCCTACAATGAGCAGTTCTTC
>15|TRBV7-3|TRBJ2-3|-|-
CASSFSAGRTDTQYF
TGTGCCAGCAGCTTCTCTGCGGGGCGCACAGATACGCAGTATTTT
>15|TRBV9|TRBJ1-5|TRBD1|-
CASSEGQGSNQPQHF
TGTGCCAGCAGCGAGGGACAGGGTAGCAATCAGCCCCAGCATTTT
>11|TRBV25-1|TRBJ2-2|-|few
CASSITGELFF
TGTGCCAGCAGTATTACCGGGGAGCTGTTTTTT
>16|TRBV7-2|TRBJ2-5|-|once
CASSLVAGSLGETQYF
TGTGCCAGCAGCTTGGTGGCAGGTTCCCTCGGGGAGACCCAGTACTTC
>14|TRBV5-1|TRBJ1-1|TRBD1|-
CASSLTGENTEAFF
TGCGCCAGCAGCTTGACAGGGGAGAACACTGAAGCTTTCTTT
>12|TRBV18|TRBJ2-7|-|-
CASSASEGEQYF
TGTGCCAGCTCAGCTAGCGAGGGCGAGCAGTACTTC
>14|TRBV29-1|TRBJ2-1|-|-
CSVVGASAYNEQFF
TGCAGCGTTGTGGGCGCTAGCGCCTACAATGAGCAGTTCTTC
>14|TRBV7-2|TRBJ2-7|-|few
CASSLVGQSYEQYF
TGTGCCAGCAGCTTAGTAGGACAATCCTACGAGCAGTACTTC
>20|TRBV23-1|TRBJ2-1|TRBD2|few
CASSQSGVWSGRANYNEQFF
TGCGCCAGCAGTCAATCGGGAGTATGGAGCGGGAGGGCCAATTACAATGAGCAGTTCTTC
>13|TRBV18|TRBJ2-4|-|-
CASSLTESSIQYF
TGTGCCAGCTCACTGACAGAGTCTAGCATTCAGTACTTC